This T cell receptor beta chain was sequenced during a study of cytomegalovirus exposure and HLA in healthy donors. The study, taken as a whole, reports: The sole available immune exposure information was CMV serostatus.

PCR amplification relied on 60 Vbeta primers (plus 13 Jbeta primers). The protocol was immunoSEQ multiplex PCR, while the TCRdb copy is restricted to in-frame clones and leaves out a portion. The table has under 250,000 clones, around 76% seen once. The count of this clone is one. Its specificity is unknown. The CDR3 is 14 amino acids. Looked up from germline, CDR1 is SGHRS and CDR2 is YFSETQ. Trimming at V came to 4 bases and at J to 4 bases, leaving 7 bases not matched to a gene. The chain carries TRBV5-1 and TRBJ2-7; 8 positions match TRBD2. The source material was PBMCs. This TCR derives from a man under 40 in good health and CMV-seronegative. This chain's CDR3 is CASSPTGTSYEQYF. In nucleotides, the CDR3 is TGCGCCAGCAGCCCGACCGGGACTAGTTACGAGCAGTACTTC.